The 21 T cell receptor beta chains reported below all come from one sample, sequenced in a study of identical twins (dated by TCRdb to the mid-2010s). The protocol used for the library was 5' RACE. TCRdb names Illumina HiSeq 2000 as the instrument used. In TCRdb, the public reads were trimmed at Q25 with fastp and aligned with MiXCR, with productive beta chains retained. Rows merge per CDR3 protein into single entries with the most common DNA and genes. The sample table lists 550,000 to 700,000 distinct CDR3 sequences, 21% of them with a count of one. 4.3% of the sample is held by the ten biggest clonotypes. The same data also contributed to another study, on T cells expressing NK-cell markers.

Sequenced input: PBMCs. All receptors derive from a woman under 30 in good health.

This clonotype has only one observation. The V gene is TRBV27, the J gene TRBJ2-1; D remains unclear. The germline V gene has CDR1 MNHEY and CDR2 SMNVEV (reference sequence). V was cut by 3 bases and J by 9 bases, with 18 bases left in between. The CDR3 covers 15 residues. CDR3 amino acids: CASSFGRPTSAEQFF. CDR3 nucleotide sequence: TGTGCCAGCAGTTTTGGTCGGCCAACCTCAGCTGAGCAGTTCTTC.

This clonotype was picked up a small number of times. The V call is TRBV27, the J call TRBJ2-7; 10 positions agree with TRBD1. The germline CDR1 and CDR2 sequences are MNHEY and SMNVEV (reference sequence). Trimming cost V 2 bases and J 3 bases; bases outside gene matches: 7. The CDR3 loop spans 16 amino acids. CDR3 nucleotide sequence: TGTGCCAGCAGTTTAATCGCGGGACAGGGGCTCTACGAGCAGTACTTC. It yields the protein CASSLIAGQGLYEQYF.

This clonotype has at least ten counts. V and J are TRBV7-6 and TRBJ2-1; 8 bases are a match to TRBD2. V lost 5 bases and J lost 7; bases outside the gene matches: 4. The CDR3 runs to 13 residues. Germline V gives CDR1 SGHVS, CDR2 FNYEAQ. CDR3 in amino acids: CASSRTSWNEQFF. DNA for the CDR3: TGTGCCAGCAGCCGGACTAGCTGGAATGAGCAGTTCTTC.

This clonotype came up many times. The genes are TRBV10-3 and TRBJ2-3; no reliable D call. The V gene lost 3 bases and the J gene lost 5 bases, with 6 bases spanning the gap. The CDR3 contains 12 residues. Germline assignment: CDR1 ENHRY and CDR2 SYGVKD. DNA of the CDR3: TGTGCCATCAGTGACTATGAAGATACGCAGTATTTT. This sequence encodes CAISDYEDTQYF.

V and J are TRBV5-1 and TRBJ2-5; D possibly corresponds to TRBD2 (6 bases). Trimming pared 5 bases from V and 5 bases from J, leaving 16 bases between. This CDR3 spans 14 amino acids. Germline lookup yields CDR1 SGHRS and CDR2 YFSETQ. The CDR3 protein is CASRLRLRGETQYF. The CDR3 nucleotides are TGCGCCAGCAGATTGCGACTCCGGGGGGAGACCCAGTACTTC.

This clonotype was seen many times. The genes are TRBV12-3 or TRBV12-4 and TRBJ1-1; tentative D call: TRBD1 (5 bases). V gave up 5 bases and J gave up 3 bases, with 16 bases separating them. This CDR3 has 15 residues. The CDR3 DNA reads TGTGCCAGCAGTCCGGACCTGCGGGGCCACACTGAAGCTTTCTTT. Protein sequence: CASSPDLRGHTEAFF.

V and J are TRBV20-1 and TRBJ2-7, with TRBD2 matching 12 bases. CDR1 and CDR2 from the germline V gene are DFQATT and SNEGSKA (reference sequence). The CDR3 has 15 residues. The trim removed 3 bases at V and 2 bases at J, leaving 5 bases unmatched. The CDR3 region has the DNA TGCAGTGCTAGGAAGCTAGCGGGGGGGACCTACGAGCAGTACTTC. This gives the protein CSARKLAGGTYEQYF.

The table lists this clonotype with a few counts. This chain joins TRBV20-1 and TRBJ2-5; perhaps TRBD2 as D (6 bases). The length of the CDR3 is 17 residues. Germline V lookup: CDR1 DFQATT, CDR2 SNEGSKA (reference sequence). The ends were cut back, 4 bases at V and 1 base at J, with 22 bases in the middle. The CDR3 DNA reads TGCAGTGCTATCGATTCGGGTCTAGCGATACTCCAAGAGACCCAGTACTTC. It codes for CSAIDSGLAILQETQYF.

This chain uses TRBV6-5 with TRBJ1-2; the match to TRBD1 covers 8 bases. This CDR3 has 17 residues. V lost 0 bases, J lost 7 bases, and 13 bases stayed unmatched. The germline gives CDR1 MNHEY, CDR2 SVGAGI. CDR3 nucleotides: TGTGCCAGCAGTTACTCGGCCGGACAGGGAGAATTTTTTGGCTACACCTTC. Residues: CASSYSAGQGEFFGYTF.

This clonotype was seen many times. The CDR3 DNA reads TGTGCCAGCAGCCCTCGGACAGGGCCCAAGGACGGGGCTTTCTTT. This encodes CASSPRTGPKDGAFF. The chain links TRBV9 to TRBJ1-1, with 8 bases matching TRBD1. The length of the CDR3 is 15 residues. Germline lookup yields CDR1 SGDLS and CDR2 YYNGEE. V dropped 4 bases and J dropped 11; count of bases not matched to a gene: 16.

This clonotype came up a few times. In DNA form, the CDR3 reads TGTGCCAGCAGCTACAGGGTCCACGAGCAGTACTTC. Translating gives CASSYRVHEQYF. The chain links TRBV12-3 or TRBV12-4 to TRBJ2-7; a weak D match, TRBD1 (6 bases). Trimming left V 6 bases short and J 5 bases short, with 11 bases between. CDR3 length equals 12 residues.

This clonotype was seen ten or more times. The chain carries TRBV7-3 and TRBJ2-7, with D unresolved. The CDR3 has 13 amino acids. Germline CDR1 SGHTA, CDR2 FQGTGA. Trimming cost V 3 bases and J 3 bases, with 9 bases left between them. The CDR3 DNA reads TGTGCCAGCAGCTTGGCATCAGACTACGAGCAGTACTTC. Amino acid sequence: CASSLASDYEQYF.

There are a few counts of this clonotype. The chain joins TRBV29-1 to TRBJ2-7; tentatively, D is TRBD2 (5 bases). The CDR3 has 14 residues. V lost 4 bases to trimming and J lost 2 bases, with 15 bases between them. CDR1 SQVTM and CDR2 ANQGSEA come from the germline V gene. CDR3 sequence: CSVVFGLAAYEQYF. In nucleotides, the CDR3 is TGCAGCGTTGTTTTCGGGCTAGCCGCCTACGAGCAGTACTTC.

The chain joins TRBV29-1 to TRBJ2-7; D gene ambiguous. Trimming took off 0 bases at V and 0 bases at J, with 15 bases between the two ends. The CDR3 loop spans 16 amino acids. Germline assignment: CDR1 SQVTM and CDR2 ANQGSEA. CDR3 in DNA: TGCAGCGTTGAAGAAATGGTTAGCTTTAGCTCCTACGAGCAGTACTTC. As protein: CSVEEMVSFSSYEQYF.

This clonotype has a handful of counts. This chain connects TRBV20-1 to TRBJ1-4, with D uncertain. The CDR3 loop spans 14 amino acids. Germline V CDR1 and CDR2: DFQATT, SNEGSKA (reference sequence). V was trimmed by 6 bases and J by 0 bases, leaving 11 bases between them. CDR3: CSATRLPTNEKLFF. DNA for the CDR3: TGCAGTGCGACCCGCCTCCCAACTAATGAAAAACTGTTTTTT.

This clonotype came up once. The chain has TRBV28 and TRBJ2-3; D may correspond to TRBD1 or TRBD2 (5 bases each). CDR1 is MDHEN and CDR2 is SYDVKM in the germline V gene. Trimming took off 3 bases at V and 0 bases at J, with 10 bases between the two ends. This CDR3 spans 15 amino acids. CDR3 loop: CASSFGADSTDTQYF. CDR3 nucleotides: TGTGCCAGCAGTTTCGGGGCAGATAGCACAGATACGCAGTATTTT. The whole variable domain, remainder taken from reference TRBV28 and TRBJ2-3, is DVKVTQSSRYLVKRTGEKVFLECVQDMDHENMFWYRQDPGLGLRLIYFSYDVKMKEKGDIPEGYSVSREKKERFSLILESASTNQTSMYLCASSFGADSTDTQYFGPGTRLTVL.

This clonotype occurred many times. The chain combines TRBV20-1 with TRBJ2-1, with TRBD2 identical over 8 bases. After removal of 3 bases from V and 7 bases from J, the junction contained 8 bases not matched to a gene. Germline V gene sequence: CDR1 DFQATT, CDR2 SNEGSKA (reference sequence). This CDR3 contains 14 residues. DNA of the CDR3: TGCAGTGCTAGTACGGGGGGGGCGATTAATGAGCAGTTCTTC. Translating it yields CSASTGGAINEQFF.

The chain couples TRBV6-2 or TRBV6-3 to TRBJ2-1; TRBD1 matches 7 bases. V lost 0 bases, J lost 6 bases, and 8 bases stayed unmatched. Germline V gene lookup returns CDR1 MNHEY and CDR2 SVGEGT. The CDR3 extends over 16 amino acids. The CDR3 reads CASSYSQGLGVNEQFF. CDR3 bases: TGTGCCAGCAGTTACTCACAGGGGTTAGGGGTCAATGAGCAGTTCTTC.

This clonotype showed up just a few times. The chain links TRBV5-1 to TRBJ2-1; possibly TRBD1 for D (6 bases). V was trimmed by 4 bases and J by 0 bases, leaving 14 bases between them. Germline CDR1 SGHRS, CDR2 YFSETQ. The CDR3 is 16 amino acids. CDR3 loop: CASSTDRSSSYNEQFF. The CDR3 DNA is TGCGCCAGCAGCACGGACAGATCGAGCTCCTACAATGAGCAGTTCTTC.

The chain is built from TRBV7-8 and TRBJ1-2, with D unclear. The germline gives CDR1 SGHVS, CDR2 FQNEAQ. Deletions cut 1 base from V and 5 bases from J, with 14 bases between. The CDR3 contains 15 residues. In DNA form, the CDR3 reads TGTGCCAGCAGCTTAGTTGGCGGGCGGTGGTATGGCTACACCTTC. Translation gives CASSLVGGRWYGYTF.

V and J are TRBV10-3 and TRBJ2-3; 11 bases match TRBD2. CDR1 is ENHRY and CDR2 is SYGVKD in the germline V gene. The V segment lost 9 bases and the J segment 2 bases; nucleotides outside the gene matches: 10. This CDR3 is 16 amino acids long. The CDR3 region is CAISPSTSGNTDTQYF. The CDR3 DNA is TGTGCCATATCCCCTTCGACTAGCGGGAACACAGATACGCAGTATTTT.